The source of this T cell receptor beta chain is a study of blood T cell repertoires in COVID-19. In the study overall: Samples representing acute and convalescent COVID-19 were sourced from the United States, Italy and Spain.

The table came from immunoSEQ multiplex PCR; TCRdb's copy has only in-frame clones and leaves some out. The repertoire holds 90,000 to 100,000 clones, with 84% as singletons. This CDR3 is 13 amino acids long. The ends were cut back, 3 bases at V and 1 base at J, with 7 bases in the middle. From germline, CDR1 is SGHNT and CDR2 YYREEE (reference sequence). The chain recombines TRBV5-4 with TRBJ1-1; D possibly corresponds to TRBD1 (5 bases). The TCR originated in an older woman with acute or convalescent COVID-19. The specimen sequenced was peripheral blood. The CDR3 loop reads CASSSGQNTEAFF. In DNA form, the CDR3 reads TGTGCCAGCAGCTCAGGACAGAACACTGAAGCTTTCTTT.